The 15 T cell receptor beta chains below come from one sample, sequenced in a study of cytomegalovirus exposure and HLA in healthy donors. PCR employed 60 Vbeta and 13 Jbeta primers. Method: immunoSEQ multiplex PCR; TCRdb's copy keeps in-frame clones and lacks some. The sample carries some 180,000 clones, 70% to 80% recorded once. Source material: PBMCs. Receptor source: a young man in good health and CMV-seronegative.

This chain joins TRBV18 and TRBJ2-1; 14 nucleotides match TRBD2. CDR1 and CDR2 from the germline V gene are KGHSH and LQKENI. V dropped 6 bases and J dropped 10; count of bases not matched to a gene: 8. The CDR3 length is 15 residues. The CDR3 sequence: CASSIGTSGSGEQFF. In DNA, the CDR3 is TGTGCCAGCTCGATAGGGACTAGCGGGAGCGGGGAGCAGTTCTTC.

The chain couples TRBV6-5 to TRBJ2-7; the match to TRBD2 covers 9 bases. Germline V gene sequence: CDR1 MNHEY, CDR2 SVGAGI. J was trimmed by 0 bases and V by 10 bases; bases with no gene match: 4. The CDR3 is 13 amino acids. The CDR3 DNA is TGTGCCACCAAAGCGGGGGGCTCCTACGAGCAGTACTTC. Protein: CATKAGGSYEQYF.

The chain recombines TRBV5-5 with TRBJ2-7, with D tentatively TRBD1 (5 bases). The CDR3 extends over 13 amino acids. Germline V gene data show CDR1 as SGHKS and CDR2 as YYEKEE (reference sequence). The V end was cut by 0 bases, the J end by 1 base, with 5 bases between. The CDR3 loop is CASSLGQSYEQYF. CDR3 nucleotides: TGTGCCAGCAGCTTGGGACAGTCCTACGAGCAGTACTTC.

The chain carries TRBV6-6 and TRBJ1-1; 10 bases are shared with TRBD1. Looked up from germline, CDR1 is MNHNY and CDR2 is SVGAGI (reference sequence). The CDR3 is made up of 16 amino acids. V was pared by 6 bases and J by 0 bases, with 7 bases of the junction left unmatched. The CDR3 sequence: CASSGPGQGLNTEAFF. The CDR3 DNA reads as TGTGCCAGCAGCGGGCCGGGACAGGGGTTGAACACTGAAGCTTTCTTT.

The genes are TRBV19 and TRBJ2-6; TRBD1 might be the D (6 bases). The V end was cut by 5 bases, the J end by 4 bases, with 15 bases between. Looked up from germline, CDR1 is LNHDA and CDR2 is SQIVND (reference sequence). The CDR3 is 16 residues long. CDR3: CASSRAGGRGANVLTF. As DNA, the CDR3 is TGTGCCAGTAGTCGAGCTGGGGGCCGGGGGGCCAACGTCCTGACTTTC.

The J gene is TRBJ1-2, the V gene TRBV5-1, with TRBD1 identical over 10 bases. Per germline, CDR1 SGHRS and CDR2 YFSETQ. The CDR3 runs to 14 residues. With 8 bases clipped from V and 8 bases from J, the junction kept 12 bases outside the gene matches. The CDR3 nucleotides are TGCGCCAGTGCATCTGTGACAGGGGGCGCGGGCTACACCTTC. This encodes CASASVTGGAGYTF.

The rearrangement links TRBV4-1 to TRBJ2-7, with 11 bases matching TRBD2. The trim removed 0 bases at V and 4 bases at J, leaving 2 bases unmatched. CDR3 size: 15 residues. Germline loops: CDR1 MGHRA, CDR2 YSYEKL. This chain's CDR3 is CASSQDTSGSYEQYF. The CDR3 nucleotides read TGCGCCAGCAGCCAAGACACTAGCGGGAGTTACGAGCAGTACTTC.

In this sample, this clone turned up once. The chain is built from TRBV9 and TRBJ1-5, with 8 bases aligning to TRBD1. Germline values: CDR1 SGDLS, CDR2 YYNGEE. This CDR3 region has 15 residues. The trim removed 0 bases at V and 5 bases at J, leaving 4 bases unmatched. The CDR3 DNA is TGTGCCAGCAGCGTAGGGCAGGGGGCTTATCAGCCCCAGCATTTT. As protein: CASSVGQGAYQPQHF.

This clone was seen repeatedly, ten times or more. The V call is TRBV23-1, the J call TRBJ1-1; D unresolved. TRBV23-1 is classed as an ORF, of uncertain function. The CDR3 covers 15 residues. V was clipped by 1 base and J by 2 bases, with 11 bases between them. CDR3 protein: CASSQWAGSNTEAFF. DNA for the CDR3: TGCGCCAGCAGTCAATGGGCCGGTTCCAACACTGAAGCTTTCTTT.

J is TRBJ1-3 and V is TRBV9; TRBD1 might be the D (5 bases). Trimming took off 4 bases at V and 0 bases at J, with 11 bases between the two ends. This CDR3 is 15 amino acids long. In germline, CDR1 is SGDLS, CDR2 YYNGEE. The chain's CDR3 is CASSLGGSSGNTIYF. The CDR3, as DNA: TGTGCCAGCAGCCTCGGGGGTAGCTCTGGAAACACCATATATTTT.

The rearrangement links TRBV6-1 to TRBJ2-7; a possible D gene is TRBD1 (5 bases). CDR1 and CDR2 (germline): MNHNS, SASEGT. The CDR3 runs to 15 residues. V lost 5 bases and J 7 bases, leaving 21 bases between the germline ends. The CDR3 protein is CASSPRVLRSGEQYF. CDR3 coding DNA: TGTGCCAGCAGTCCCAGGGTCCTCCGCTCCGGGGAGCAGTACTTC.

The V gene is TRBV27, the J gene TRBJ2-7, with TRBD2 matching 7 bases. CDR1 MNHEY and CDR2 SMNVEV come from the germline V gene (reference sequence). This CDR3 is built from 16 residues. Losses at the gene ends were 3 bases for V and 0 bases for J; bases not matched to a gene: 8. CDR3: CASSFYLGGNSYEQYF. The DNA for the CDR3 is TGTGCCAGCAGTTTCTACTTGGGGGGGAACTCCTACGAGCAGTACTTC.

The rearrangement uses TRBV27 and TRBJ1-4; a possible D gene is TRBD1 (5 bases). V was pared by 2 bases and J by 1 base, with 23 bases between. The CDR3 spans 20 residues. From germline, CDR1 is MNHEY and CDR2 SMNVEV (reference sequence). The CDR3 loop is CASSLEGRLLGRRTNEKLFF. CDR3 bases: TGTGCCAGCAGTTTAGAGGGACGTCTCCTTGGGAGGCGAACTAATGAAAAACTGTTTTTT.

V and J are TRBV5-6 and TRBJ2-3; TRBD2 agrees at 9 bases. Losses at the gene ends were 4 bases for V and 0 bases for J; bases not matched to a gene: 6. Germline values: CDR1 SGHDT, CDR2 YYEEEE. This CDR3 is built from 16 residues. The DNA of the CDR3 is TGTGCCAGCAGCCGTCCACTAGCGGGTAGCACAGATACGCAGTATTTT. Translation gives CASSRPLAGSTDTQYF.

This clone appeared a few times. The genes are TRBV28 and TRBJ1-5; D might be TRBD1 (6 bases). V was shortened by 5 bases and J by 2 bases, with 13 bases between the two germline ends. The CDR3 has 15 residues. Germline lookup yields CDR1 MDHEN and CDR2 SYDVKM. The CDR3 here is CASSTAGGGNQPQHF. CDR3 DNA sequence: TGTGCCAGCAGTACCGCGGGGGGCGGCAATCAGCCCCAGCATTTT.